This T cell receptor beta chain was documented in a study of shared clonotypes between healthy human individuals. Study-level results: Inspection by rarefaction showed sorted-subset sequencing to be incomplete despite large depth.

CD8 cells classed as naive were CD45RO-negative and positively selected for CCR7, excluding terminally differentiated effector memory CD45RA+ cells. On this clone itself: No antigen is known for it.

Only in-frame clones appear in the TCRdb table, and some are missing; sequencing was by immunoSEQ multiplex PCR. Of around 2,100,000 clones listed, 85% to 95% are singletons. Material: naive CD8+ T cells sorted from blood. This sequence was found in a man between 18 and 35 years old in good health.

CDR3 sequence reads: CASSYSGTSDYEQYF. CDR3 nucleotide sequence: TGTGCCAGCAGTTATTCCGGGACTAGCGACTACGAGCAGTACTTC. The chain is built from TRBV6-5 and TRBJ2-7, with 10 bases that match TRBD2. The CDR3 consists of 15 residues. Losses at the gene ends were 3 bases for V and 3 bases for J; bases not matched to a gene: 5. Per the germline V gene, CDR1 is MNHEY and CDR2 is SVGAGI.